A single sample is the source of the 23 T cell receptor beta chains below, sequenced in a study of identifying expanded T cells in peripheral blood. Some clones are missing from TCRdb's copy, which holds only in-frame ones; the method was immunoSEQ multiplex PCR. This table holds some 78,000 clones, around nine tenths found once. The sequenced sample consisted of blood. The source of these receptors is a person between 18 and 70 years old in good health.

The chain combines TRBV6-5 with TRBJ2-3; tentatively, D is TRBD1 (5 bases). The germline CDR1 and CDR2 sequences are MNHEY and SVGAGI. CDR3 size: 15 residues. V was trimmed by 10 bases and J by 1 base, leaving 18 bases between them. This CDR3 reads CATWKGYRGTDTQYF. For the CDR3, the DNA is TGTGCCACCTGGAAGGGGTACCGGGGCACAGATACGCAGTATTTT.

The rearrangement uses TRBV15 and TRBJ1-3; tentative D call: TRBD1 (5 bases). The CDR3 is made up of 15 amino acids. The V gene lost 8 bases and the J gene lost 0 bases, with 14 bases spanning the gap. In germline, CDR1 is LNHNV, CDR2 YYDKDF (reference sequence). The CDR3 is CATRGAPTSGNTIYF. DNA for the CDR3: TGTGCCACCCGAGGGGCCCCGACCTCTGGAAACACCATATATTTT. Based on the CDR3 plus reference TRBV15 and TRBJ1-3, the full variable domain is DAMVIQNPRYQVTQFGKPVTLSCSQTLNHNVMYWYQQKSSQAPKLLFHYYDKDFNNEADTPDNFQSRRPNTSFCFLDIRSPGLGDTAMYLCATRGAPTSGNTIYFGEGSWLTVV.

This rearrangement joins TRBV6-5 to TRBJ2-7; 10 bases line up with TRBD1. The length of the CDR3 is 15 residues. V was pared by 3 bases and J by 2 bases, with 4 bases of the junction left unmatched. Germline V gene data show CDR1 as MNHEY and CDR2 as SVGAGI. CDR3 sequence: CASSYSGQGTYEQYF. The DNA of the CDR3 is TGTGCCAGCAGTTATTCGGGACAGGGGACCTACGAGCAGTACTTC.

The J gene is TRBJ1-2, the V gene TRBV28, with 9 bases identical to TRBD1. This CDR3 has 15 amino acids. V dropped 2 bases and J dropped 7; count of bases not matched to a gene: 8. The germline gives CDR1 MDHEN, CDR2 SYDVKM. In DNA, the CDR3 is TGTGCCAGCAGTTTAGTCGGGACAGGGAACGGTGGCTACACCTTC. Its protein product is CASSLVGTGNGGYTF.

The J gene is TRBJ1-2, the V gene TRBV28, with D unresolved. CDR1 is MDHEN, CDR2 SYDVKM, per germline. This CDR3 has 16 residues. V gave up 5 bases and J gave up 6 bases, with 22 bases separating them. Here the CDR3 DNA reads TGTGCCAGCAGTCCAGCCCTGCAGGAAATCCCTGATGGCTACACCTTC. It translates to CASSPALQEIPDGYTF.

The sample holds one count of this clone. V gene TRBV11-2 combines with J gene TRBJ2-7, with 12 bases lining up with TRBD1. The CDR3 runs to 16 residues. The V gene's germline CDR1 is SGHAT and CDR2 FQNNGV. The V and J ends lost 1 base and 7 bases, in that order; junction bases with no gene match: 8. CDR3 sequence reads: CASSLVLGQGAIEQYF. The CDR3 nucleotides read TGTGCCAGCAGCTTAGTTCTGGGACAGGGGGCGATTGAGCAGTACTTC.

The CDR3 sequence: CASSTISGGTTYNEQFF. CDR3 bases: TGTGCCAGTAGTACGATTAGCGGGGGGACTACTTACAATGAGCAGTTCTTC. The gene calls are TRBV19 and TRBJ2-1; 10 bases align to TRBD2. The CDR3 contains 17 residues. Germline V gene lookup returns CDR1 LNHDA and CDR2 SQIVND (reference sequence). The V segment lost 4 bases and the J segment 4 bases; nucleotides outside the gene matches: 10. Based on the CDR3 plus reference TRBV19 and TRBJ2-1, the full variable domain is DGGITQSPKYLFRKEGQNVTLSCEQNLNHDAMYWYRQDPGQGLRLIYYSQIVNDFQKGDIAEGYSVSREKKESFPLTVTSAQKNPTAFYLCASSTISGGTTYNEQFFGPGTRLTVL.

The CDR3 region is CASSEDEPQETQYF. The CDR3 nucleotides are TGTGCCAGCAGTGAGGACGAGCCGCAAGAGACCCAGTACTTC. The V and J genes are TRBV2 and TRBJ2-5; D is ambiguous. The CDR3 length is 14 residues. Germline V gene lookup returns CDR1 SNHLY and CDR2 FYNNEI. The germline V and J ends were trimmed by 3 bases and 2 bases, with 10 bases remaining between them.

Here the CDR3 DNA reads TGTGCCAGCCTAAGGACAGTAAATTCACCCCTCCACTTT. This encodes CASLRTVNSPLHF. The V gene is TRBV28, the J gene TRBJ1-6, with D possibly matching TRBD1 (6 bases). CDR1 MDHEN and CDR2 SYDVKM come from the germline V gene. The CDR3 runs 13 residues. Trimming removed 8 bases from V and 7 bases from J, with 12 bases in between.

DNA for the CDR3: TGCGCCAGCAGCCTCGGACGGGATGCCTACGAGCAGTACTTC. As protein: CASSLGRDAYEQYF. This chain uses TRBV4-3 with TRBJ2-7, with a possible D match to TRBD2 (5 bases). Trimming took 4 bases from V and 2 from J, leaving 12 bases between them. This CDR3 contains 14 residues. Germline values: CDR1 LGHNA, CDR2 YSLEER.

The genes are TRBV29-1 and TRBJ2-7, with 9 positions matching TRBD1. The germline gives CDR1 SQVTM, CDR2 ANQGSEA. With V trimmed by 3 bases and J by 6 bases, 3 bases remained unmatched. The CDR3 loop spans 12 amino acids. Here the CDR3 reads CSVEGQGLEQYF. In nucleotides, the CDR3 is TGCAGCGTTGAGGGACAGGGACTCGAGCAGTACTTC.

The chain recombines TRBV14 with TRBJ1-1, with unresolved D. With 1 base removed from V and 7 bases from J, the gap between germline ends came to 13 bases. This CDR3 region has 14 residues. Germline V gene lookup returns CDR1 SGHDN and CDR2 FVKESK. In DNA form, the CDR3 reads TGTGCCAGCAGCCAAGTCTCAGGCGAGATTGAAGCTTTCTTT. Amino acids: CASSQVSGEIEAFF.

V and J are TRBV9 and TRBJ2-7; 11 positions agree with TRBD2. The CDR3 length is 13 residues. Germline V gene lookup returns CDR1 SGDLS and CDR2 YYNGEE. V was clipped by 4 bases and J by 7 bases; unmatched bases: 4. The CDR3 nucleotides read TGTGCCAGCAGCTCGGGACTAGCGGTGGAGCAGTACTTC. Translating gives CASSSGLAVEQYF. Complete variable domain (other parts from reference TRBV9 and TRBJ2-7): DSGVTQTPKHLITATGQRVTLRCSPRSGDLSVYWYQQSLDQGLQFLIQYYNGEERAKGNILERFSAQQFPDLHSELNLSSLELGDSALYFCASSSGLAVEQYFGPGTRLTVT.

This chain uses TRBV30 with TRBJ2-1; D gene unclear. Trimming took off 3 bases at V and 5 bases at J, with 5 bases between the two ends. Germline CDR1 is GTSNPN and CDR2 is SVGIG (reference sequence). CDR3 length equals 11 residues. CDR3 DNA: TGTGCCTGGAGCACCAACAATGAGCAGTTCTTC. Protein sequence: CAWSTNNEQFF.

The J gene is TRBJ2-1, the V gene TRBV19; 8 bases fit TRBD2. After removal of 1 base from V and 6 bases from J, the junction contained 2 bases not matched to a gene. There are 14 residues in the CDR3. Germline loops: CDR1 LNHDA, CDR2 SQIVND (reference sequence). CDR3: CASSIGAGVNEQFF. For the CDR3, the DNA is TGTGCCAGTAGTATAGGAGCGGGGGTCAATGAGCAGTTCTTC.

The chain has TRBV10-3 and TRBJ1-2, with TRBD1 as a possible D gene (6 bases). Germline V gene data show CDR1 as ENHRY and CDR2 as SYGVKD. The length of the CDR3 is 14 residues. V was trimmed by 6 bases and J by 6 bases, leaving 17 bases between them. In nucleotides, the CDR3 is TGTGCCATCAGGGAAGGGGGGGTCTTGGATGGCTACACCTTC. It is translated as CAIREGGVLDGYTF.

V and J are TRBV13 and TRBJ1-2, with TRBD1 matching over 9 bases. This CDR3 contains 16 residues. V shed 0 bases, J shed 7 bases, and the junction held 9 bases outside the gene matches. Germline-derived CDR1 and CDR2 are PRHDT and FYEKMQ (reference sequence). In DNA, the CDR3 is TGTGCCAGCAGCTTAGGAAGGGGACAGGGCGAGGGTGGCTACACCTTC. It translates to CASSLGRGQGEGGYTF.

The genes are TRBV6-6 and TRBJ1-4; 8 positions agree with TRBD1. From germline, CDR1 is MNHNY and CDR2 SVGAGI (reference sequence). V shed 7 bases, J shed 2 bases, and the junction held 3 bases outside the gene matches. The CDR3 is 14 amino acids. The CDR3 spells CASTRTGTNEKLFF. The CDR3 coding sequence is TGTGCCAGCACCCGGACAGGGACTAATGAAAAACTGTTTTTT.

This chain links TRBV19 with TRBJ2-3; weak D call: TRBD1 (6 bases). This CDR3 has 13 residues. Trimming left V 7 bases short and J 3 bases short, with 11 bases between. Germline CDR1 LNHDA, CDR2 SQIVND (reference sequence). The CDR3 nucleotides read TGTGCCAGTACTACGAGGGGGACAGATACGCAGTATTTT. It specifies CASTTRGTDTQYF.

CDR3 sequence reads: CASNLAYEQYF. The CDR3 DNA reads as TGTGCCAGCAATTTGGCGTACGAGCAGTACTTC. This chain links TRBV2 with TRBJ2-7; D is undetermined. This CDR3 has 11 amino acids. V was trimmed by 7 bases and J by 4 bases, leaving 8 bases between them. CDR1 SNHLY and CDR2 FYNNEI come from the germline V gene.

The V call is TRBV7-9, the J call TRBJ1-2; D gene ambiguous. This CDR3 comprises 12 residues. From germline, CDR1 is SEHNR and CDR2 FQNEAQ (reference sequence). V gave up 5 bases and J gave up 8 bases, with 12 bases separating them. Here the CDR3 reads CASSHVGGGYTF. CDR3 sequence (DNA): TGTGCCAGCAGCCATGTCGGAGGAGGCTACACCTTC.

This clone was seen a handful of times. The chain couples TRBV5-1 to TRBJ2-1, with 8 bases aligning to TRBD2. V dropped 1 base and J dropped 8; count of bases not matched to a gene: 5. Germline V gene sequence: CDR1 SGHRS, CDR2 YFSETQ. The CDR3 contains 14 residues. For the CDR3, the DNA is TGCGCCAGCAGCTTGTACGGGGGGGCCGATGAGCAGTTCTTC. Translating it yields CASSLYGGADEQFF.

The chain recombines TRBV28 with TRBJ2-5; 8 positions match TRBD1. Trimming cost V 3 bases and J 2 bases; bases outside gene matches: 2. Germline CDR1 reads MDHEN; CDR2 reads SYDVKM. The CDR3 is 14 amino acids. This CDR3 is CASSLRTGQETQYF. In DNA, the CDR3 is TGTGCCAGCAGTTTGCGGACAGGGCAAGAGACCCAGTACTTC. Full variable domain (outside the CDR3, taken from reference TRBV28 and TRBJ2-5): DVKVTQSSRYLVKRTGEKVFLECVQDMDHENMFWYRQDPGLGLRLIYFSYDVKMKEKGDIPEGYSVSREKKERFSLILESASTNQTSMYLCASSLRTGQETQYFGPGTRLLVL.